The 19 T cell receptor beta chains below all came from one sample that was sequenced in a study of regulatory T cells in long-lasting Graves disease. Construction of TCR beta libraries relied on iRepertoire HTBI primers and on Arm-PCR targeting CDR3 regions. One entry per CDR3 protein results from TCRdb running MiXCR on the multiplex PCR reads. The table includes around 460,000 distinct CDR3 sequences, around a fifth detected once. Time point meaning: persistent/refractory GD, antithyroid drugs over 5 years with positive TRAb. The TCR library was prepared using RNA isolated from PBMCs. Specimen: peripheral blood mononuclear cells (PBMCs), collected when the disease was refractory, from a patient treated with antithyroid drugs. The receptors stem from a female donor with Graves disease.

The chain employs TRBV5-1 and TRBJ2-5; 9 positions agree with TRBD2. CDR3 length: 16 residues. J was trimmed by 1 base and V by 1 base; bases with no gene match: 5. Germline V CDR1 and CDR2: SGHRS, YFSETQ. DNA for the CDR3: TGCGCCAGCAGCTTGAGACTAGCGGACCTCCAAGAGACCCAGTACTTC. Protein sequence: CASSLRLADLQETQYF. Full variable domain (missing parts from reference TRBV5-1 and TRBJ2-5): KAGVTQTPRYLIKTRGQQVTLSCSPISGHRSVSWYQQTPGQGLQFLFEYFSETQRNKGNFPGRFSGRQFSNSRSEMNVSTLELGDSALYLCASSLRLADLQETQYFGPGTRLLVL.

This clonotype was picked up many times. This chain uses TRBV24-1 with TRBJ2-5; 12 bases fit TRBD1. Germline CDR1 reads KGHDR; CDR2 reads SFDVKD. This CDR3 region has 16 residues. With V trimmed by 4 bases and J by 5 bases, 7 bases remained unmatched. CDR3 sequence (DNA): TGTGCCACCAGTGACCCGGGACAGGGGGCGCAGGAGACCCAGTACTTC. Encoded protein: CATSDPGQGAQETQYF.

This chain uses TRBV18 with TRBJ1-1, with D tentatively TRBD1 (5 bases). The ends were cut back, 3 bases at V and 5 bases at J, with 10 bases in the middle. The CDR3 is 13 amino acids. The germline CDR1 and CDR2 sequences are KGHSH and LQKENI. For the CDR3, the DNA is TGTGCCAGCTCACCTCAGGGCGAGACTGAAGCTTTCTTT. Protein sequence: CASSPQGETEAFF.

This clonotype occurred many times. V gene TRBV28 combines with J gene TRBJ2-5; TRBD2 matches at 9 bases. V dropped 5 bases and J dropped 7; count of bases not matched to a gene: 23. The CDR3 spans 19 residues. The germline V gene encodes CDR1 MDHEN and CDR2 SYDVKM. The CDR3 nucleotides read TGTGCCAGCAGTCCAGCCGGGACTAGCCCCACTGCGGCCTGGGGGACCCAGTACTTC. It translates to CASSPAGTSPTAAWGTQYF.

This clonotype has ten or more counts. This chain joins TRBV5-1 and TRBJ2-7; possibly TRBD2 for D (5 bases). Per germline, CDR1 SGHRS and CDR2 YFSETQ. V lost 0 bases to trimming and J lost 6 bases, with 10 bases between them. CDR3 length equals 13 residues. The CDR3 bases are TGCGCCAGCAGCTTGGCGGGATTGAGCGAGCAGTACTTC. It translates to CASSLAGLSEQYF.

V usage is TRBV6-2 or TRBV6-3 and J usage is TRBJ1-2; D remains ambiguous. The CDR3 covers 14 residues. Germline V gene data show CDR1 as MNHEY and CDR2 as SVGEGT. Between the trimmed V and J ends, which lost 2 bases and 7 bases, there was a span of 14 bases. The CDR3: CASSYRAAGSGYTF. DNA for the CDR3: TGTGCCAGCAGTTACAGGGCGGCGGGTTCTGGCTACACCTTC.

In regard to this clonotype: This sequence may be a read error, since a much larger clone differs from it by one base. The CDR3 carries no conserved terminal phenylalanine or tryptophan, so it likely arises from a read error. The genes are TRBV28 and TRBJ2-7; no clear D. V was shortened by 7 bases and J by 6 bases, with 10 bases between the two germline ends. The CDR3 sequence is 11 residues long. Germline lookup yields CDR1 MDHEN and CDR2 SYDVKM. The CDR3 DNA reads TGTGCCAGCACCAACTGGGCCGAGCAGTACTCC. This codes for CASTNWAEQYS.

This clonotype appeared many times. The J gene is TRBJ1-1, the V gene TRBV2; possibly TRBD1 for D (6 bases). Deletions cut 6 bases from V and 3 bases from J, with 8 bases between. The CDR3 contains 12 residues. Per the germline V gene, CDR1 is SNHLY and CDR2 is FYNNEI. The CDR3 is CASRGGYTEAFF. CDR3 bases: TGTGCCAGCAGAGGGGGGTACACTGAAGCTTTCTTT.

V usage is TRBV5-1 and J usage is TRBJ2-5; D unclear. This CDR3 is 14 amino acids long. The V and J ends lost 3 bases and 0 bases respectively, with 9 bases between them. Germline values: CDR1 SGHRS, CDR2 YFSETQ. The CDR3 DNA follows: TGCGCCAGCAGCTACGGCAGTTACCAAGAGACCCAGTACTTC. Translated: CASSYGSYQETQYF.

This clonotype was counted at least ten times. The chain uses TRBV28 and TRBJ2-1; 15 bases are shared with TRBD2. The CDR3 is made up of 17 amino acids. Germline V lookup: CDR1 MDHEN, CDR2 SYDVKM. The V segment lost 5 bases and the J segment 6 bases; nucleotides outside the gene matches: 8. This chain's CDR3 is CASSRWTSGRAFNEQFF. In DNA form, the CDR3 reads TGTGCCAGCAGTCGCTGGACTAGCGGGAGGGCCTTCAATGAGCAGTTCTTC.

V is TRBV11-2 and J is TRBJ2-2; D is ambiguous. Germline CDR1 reads SGHAT; CDR2 reads FQNNGV. The V and J ends lost 10 bases and 3 bases respectively, with 12 bases between them. The CDR3 runs 13 residues. DNA for the CDR3: TGTGCCACTGGACGGCAGTACACCGGGGAGCTGTTTTTT. Protein product: CATGRQYTGELFF.

This clonotype came up a few times. The chain joins TRBV30 to TRBJ2-5; D perhaps matches TRBD1 (6 bases). The germline V gene encodes CDR1 GTSNPN and CDR2 SVGIG (reference sequence). The CDR3 has 15 amino acids. Trimming stripped 8 bases from V and 5 bases from J, with 24 bases between. The CDR3 DNA reads as TGTGCCCAACAAGCAACCGGGACACCCGTGGAGACCCAGTACTTC. Its protein product is CAQQATGTPVETQYF.

This clonotype was observed at least ten times. This sequence joins TRBV29-1 and TRBJ1-2, with 7 bases matching TRBD1. V gave up 7 bases and J gave up 3 bases; unmatched junction bases: 5. Looked up from germline, CDR1 is SQVTM and CDR2 is ANQGSEA. The CDR3 is 12 residues long. The CDR3 sequence: CSAVQGYYGYTF. CDR3 sequence (DNA): TGCAGCGCTGTACAGGGGTACTATGGCTACACCTTC. Combining the CDR3 with reference TRBV29-1 and TRBJ1-2 gives the whole variable domain SAVISQKPSRDICQRGTSLTIQCQVDSQVTMMFWYRQQPGQSLTLIATANQGSEATYESGFVIDKFPISRPNLTFSTLTVSNMSPEDSSIYLCSAVQGYYGYTFGSGTRLTVV.

This clonotype was observed many times. The chain recombines TRBV11-3 with TRBJ1-1; D remains unclear. This CDR3 has 13 residues. V was pared by 5 bases and J by 7 bases, with 14 bases between. Germline-derived CDR1 and CDR2 are SGHNT and YENEEA. The CDR3 bases are TGTGCCAGCAGCCGGACTGCTGTTTATGAAGCTTTCTTT. Translating it yields CASSRTAVYEAFF. The variable domain in full, with the rest retrieved from reference TRBV11-3 and TRBJ1-1, is EAGVVQSPRYKIIEKKQPVAFWCNPISGHNTLYWYLQNLGQGPELLIRYENEEAVDDSQLPKDRFSAERLKGVDSTLKIQPAELGDSAVYLCASSRTAVYEAFFGQGTRLTVV.

This clonotype was observed many times. The genes are TRBV6-1 and TRBJ1-2; D is ambiguous. The germline CDR1 and CDR2 sequences are MNHNS and SASEGT. Trimming removed 6 bases at V and 6 bases at J, with 5 bases between. This CDR3 is built from 10 residues. In nucleotides, the CDR3 is TGTGCCAGCAGCGGGGATGGCTACACCTTC. Its translation is CASSGDGYTF.

This clonotype was counted ten times or more. This chain links TRBV6-1 with TRBJ2-7, with 10 nucleotides matching TRBD1. The CDR3 contains 12 residues. CDR1 is MNHNS, CDR2 SASEGT, per germline. With 6 bases clipped from V and 5 bases from J, the junction kept 1 base outside the gene matches. CDR3 DNA: TGTGCCAGCAGGGGGACAGGGGACGAGCAGTACTTC. Its translation: CASRGTGDEQYF.

With regard to this clonotype: A much larger clone lies a single base off, so this may be a read error. The chain joins TRBV6-1 to TRBJ1-4; 8 nucleotides align to TRBD1. The CDR3 loop spans 15 amino acids. Germline V gene lookup returns CDR1 MNHNS and CDR2 SASEGT. CDR3 sequence reads: CASRDRGRGNEELFF. The CDR3 DNA reads TGTGCCAGCAGAGACAGGGGAAGAGGGAATGAAGAACTGTTTTTT.

This clonotype was detected many times. The chain employs TRBV20-1 and TRBJ1-2; 7 positions match TRBD1. This CDR3 spans 15 amino acids. Germline-derived CDR1 and CDR2 are DFQATT and SNEGSKA (reference sequence). Unmatched junction bases numbered 13, after V lost 3 bases and J lost 6 bases. The CDR3 DNA reads TGCAGTGCTAGGCCCTCGGTAGGACAGGTCAATGGCTACACCTTC. It specifies CSARPSVGQVNGYTF.

This clonotype was observed at least ten times. This chain joins TRBV6-9 and TRBJ2-7; possible D gene TRBD1, 6 bases. This CDR3 has 12 residues. Between the trimmed V and J ends, which lost 3 bases and 5 bases, there was a span of 8 bases. From germline, CDR1 is MNHGY and CDR2 SVAAGI. The CDR3 DNA is TGTGCCAGCAGTTACACAGGGAACGAGCAGTACTTC. Its translation: CASSYTGNEQYF.